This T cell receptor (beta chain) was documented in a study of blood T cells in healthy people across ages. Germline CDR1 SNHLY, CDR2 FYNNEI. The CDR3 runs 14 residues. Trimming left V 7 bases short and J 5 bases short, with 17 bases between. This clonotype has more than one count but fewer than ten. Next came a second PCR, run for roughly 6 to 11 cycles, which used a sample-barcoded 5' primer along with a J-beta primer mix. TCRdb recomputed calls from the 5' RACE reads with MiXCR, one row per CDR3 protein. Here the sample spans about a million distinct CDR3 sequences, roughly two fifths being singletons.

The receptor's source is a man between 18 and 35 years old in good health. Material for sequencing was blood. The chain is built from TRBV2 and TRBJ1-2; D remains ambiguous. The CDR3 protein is CASNPGVGGYGYTF. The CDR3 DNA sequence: TGTGCCAGCAACCCCGGGGTTGGCGGGTATGGCTACACCTTC. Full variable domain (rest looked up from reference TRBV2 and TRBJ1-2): EPEVTQTPSHQVTQMGQEVILRCVPISNHLYFYWYRQILGQKVEFLVSFYNNEISEKSEIFDDQFSVERPDGSNFTLKIRSTKLEDSAMYFCASNPGVGGYGYTFGSGTRLTVV.